This T cell receptor (beta chain) derives from a study of spatial heterogeneity in lung cancer. Across the whole study: Compared with alpha-chain sequences, beta-chain sequences were consistently detected in greater numbers.

The time point is: sample taken at primary tumor resection. Tumor, nontumor lung or frozen PBMC supplied whole RNA, sequenced without sorting. 72 TRACERx patients with early, untreated non-small cell lung cancer donated samples. Findings of the study overall: Ubiquitous, expanded tumor-derived TCRs were more frequently observed in blood at resection than at follow-up.

At least ten counts were recorded for this clonotype. Its antigen is unidentified. Individually, TCR cDNA molecules were each labelled with a unique molecular identifier. TCRdb re-analysed the 5' RACE reads in MiXCR, keeping a single row per CDR3 protein. This repertoire shows about 26,000 distinct CDR3 sequences, roughly 12% found once; its top ten account for roughly 24%. The germline gives CDR1 SGHNT, CDR2 YYREEE (reference sequence). This CDR3 spans 15 amino acids. Trimming removed 0 bases at V and 0 bases at J, with 8 bases between. The TCR sequence derives from a female donor with early-stage non-small cell lung cancer. The specimen was PBMCs, collected at surgery. V usage is TRBV5-4 and J usage is TRBJ2-3; the D is unclear. The CDR3 region is CASSLEPWSTDTQYF. The CDR3 coding sequence is TGTGCCAGCAGCTTGGAGCCGTGGAGCACAGATACGCAGTATTTT. Filled out from reference TRBV5-4 and TRBJ2-3, the complete variable domain reads ETGVTQSPTHLIKTRGQQVTLRCSSQSGHNTVSWYQQALGQGPQFIFQYYREEENGRGNFPPRFSGLQFPNYSSELNVNALELDDSALYLCASSLEPWSTDTQYFGPGTRLTVL.